The rows below give T cell receptor beta chains drawn from one sample of a study of early T cells in non-severe SARS-CoV-2 infection. MiXCR was run by TCRdb on the 5' RACE reads, yielding one entry per CDR3 protein. In the table there are roughly 60,000 distinct CDR3 sequences, 4.5% to 7% of which are singletons. Input material: whole blood. The receptors were gathered from an adult who was a healthcare worker with PCR-confirmed SARS-CoV-2 infection or an uninfected control (not recorded which). Both conserved end residues are part of each CDR3. Fields, in order: clone size, D gene, V gene, J gene, CDR3 DNA, CDR3 protein. The D gene is left open where the match is weak. Some rows have no size entry. The others give once, few or many, or a class for an expanded clone.

clone size: many; D gene: TRBD1; V gene: TRBV19; J gene: TRBJ1-2; CDR3 DNA: TGTGCCAGTAGGACTCACACAGGGGGCGCGGACTATGGCTACACCTTC; CDR3 protein: CASRTHTGGADYGYTF
clone size: many; D gene: .; V gene: TRBV28; J gene: TRBJ2-1; CDR3 DNA: TGTGCCAGCACCCGTGTCACAAACTACAATGAGCAGTTCTTC; CDR3 protein: CASTRVTNYNEQFF
clone size: many; D gene: .; V gene: TRBV19; J gene: TRBJ1-5; CDR3 DNA: TGTGCCAGTAGTATAGATCTAGGGACCCTCGGGCCCCAGCATTTT; CDR3 protein: CASSIDLGTLGPQHF
clone size: .; D gene: .; V gene: TRBV20-1; J gene: TRBJ2-7; CDR3 DNA: TGCAGTGCTAGAGATTCAGGCGAGATGGGCTACGAGCAGTACTTC; CDR3 protein: CSARDSGEMGYEQYF
clone size: many; D gene: .; V gene: TRBV4-2; J gene: TRBJ2-7; CDR3 DNA: TGTGCCAGCAGCCAAGACAGGGCCCCCTCCTACGAGCAGTACTTC; CDR3 protein: CASSQDRAPSYEQYF
clone size: many; D gene: TRBD2; V gene: TRBV28; J gene: TRBJ2-1; CDR3 DNA: TGTGCCAGCAGTCCTAGCGGGAGGGCGGGTTACAATGAGCAGTTCTTC; CDR3 protein: CASSPSGRAGYNEQFF
clone size: many; D gene: TRBD1; V gene: TRBV12-3/TRBV12-4; J gene: TRBJ1-2; CDR3 DNA: TGTGCCAGCAGTTTACCACCGACGACAGGGAATGGCTACACCTTC; CDR3 protein: CASSLPPTTGNGYTF
clone size: .; D gene: .; V gene: TRBV20-1; J gene: TRBJ2-7; CDR3 DNA: TGCAGTGCTACCCCCGGACAGTCGAGCTCCTACGAGCAGTACTTC; CDR3 protein: CSATPGQSSSYEQYF
clone size: many; D gene: .; V gene: TRBV9; J gene: TRBJ1-3; CDR3 DNA: TGTGCCAGCAGCGTAGTAGGGGAGGGAGCTGGAAACACCATATATTTT; CDR3 protein: CASSVVGEGAGNTIYF
clone size: many; D gene: TRBD1; V gene: TRBV3-1; J gene: TRBJ2-7; CDR3 DNA: TGTGCCAGCAGCCAAGGAGGGACAGGACATCGATTC; CDR3 protein: CASSQGGTGHRF
clone size: .; D gene: .; V gene: TRBV5-4; J gene: TRBJ2-7; CDR3 DNA: TGTGCCAGCAGCTTGGGAGGAGTAAGCTCCTACGAGCAGTACTTC; CDR3 protein: CASSLGGVSSYEQYF
clone size: .; D gene: .; V gene: TRBV6-2/TRBV6-3; J gene: TRBJ2-1; CDR3 DNA: TGTGCCAGCAGTTACGACTTTGGCGGCCATGAGCAGTTCTTC; CDR3 protein: CASSYDFGGHEQFF
clone size: .; D gene: TRBD2; V gene: TRBV2; J gene: TRBJ2-2; CDR3 DNA: TGTGCCAGCAGGGGCGGGACTAGCGGGAATGCCGGGGAGCTGTTTTTT; CDR3 protein: CASRGGTSGNAGELFF
clone size: many; D gene: TRBD2; V gene: TRBV20-1; J gene: TRBJ2-7; CDR3 DNA: TGCAGTGCTCAACCCGGGACTAGCAGTTACGAGCAGTACTTC; CDR3 protein: CSAQPGTSSYEQYF
clone size: .; D gene: .; V gene: TRBV6-1; J gene: TRBJ2-3; CDR3 DNA: TGTGCCAGCAGTCGCCGCACAGATACGCAGTATTTT; CDR3 protein: CASSRRTDTQYF
clone size: many; D gene: .; V gene: TRBV20-1; J gene: TRBJ2-1; CDR3 DNA: TGCAGTGCTGAGGAAGTAAATGAGCAGTTCTTC; CDR3 protein: CSAEEVNEQFF
clone size: many; D gene: .; V gene: TRBV7-9; J gene: TRBJ1-2; CDR3 DNA: TGTGCCGGTGCGACTTCGAACTATGGCTACACCTTC; CDR3 protein: CAGATSNYGYTF
clone size: many; D gene: .; V gene: TRBV11-2; J gene: TRBJ2-1; CDR3 DNA: TGTGCCAGCAGCCGGGGCGGTTACGGCAATGAGCAGTTCTTC; CDR3 protein: CASSRGGYGNEQFF
clone size: many; D gene: .; V gene: TRBV30; J gene: TRBJ1-4; CDR3 DNA: TGTGCCTGGAGTGCGTCTGCAACTAATGAAAAACTGTTTTTT; CDR3 protein: CAWSASATNEKLFF
clone size: many; D gene: TRBD2; V gene: TRBV7-8; J gene: TRBJ2-7; CDR3 DNA: TGTGCCAGCAGCTCAAGACTAGCGGGGGAGCCCTACGAGCAGTACTTC; CDR3 protein: CASSSRLAGEPYEQYF
clone size: many; D gene: .; V gene: TRBV6-5; J gene: TRBJ2-7; CDR3 DNA: TGTGCCAGCAGTTACTCGGGCGAGCAGTACTTC; CDR3 protein: CASSYSGEQYF
clone size: many; D gene: TRBD1; V gene: TRBV11-2; J gene: TRBJ1-1; CDR3 DNA: TGTGCCAGCAGTCCTATCGGAGGGGGCCTAGGGAACACTGAAGCTTTCTTT; CDR3 protein: CASSPIGGGLGNTEAFF
clone size: .; D gene: .; V gene: TRBV30; J gene: TRBJ1-2; CDR3 DNA: TGTGCCTGGATATCGGGCTATGGCTACACCTTC; CDR3 protein: CAWISGYGYTF
clone size: few; D gene: .; V gene: TRBV20-1; J gene: TRBJ2-1; CDR3 DNA: TGCAGTGCTAGAGCGGCTGCCAGCTCCTACAATGAGCAGTTCTTC; CDR3 protein: CSARAAASSYNEQFF
clone size: .; D gene: TRBD1; V gene: TRBV11-2; J gene: TRBJ1-1; CDR3 DNA: TGTGCCAGCAGCTCCCCGAGACAGGGAACTGAAGCTTTCTTT; CDR3 protein: CASSSPRQGTEAFF
clone size: many; D gene: TRBD2; V gene: TRBV20-1; J gene: TRBJ2-5; CDR3 DNA: TGCAGTGCTACCCCCCTAGCGGGCGGTGAGGAGACCCAGTACTTC; CDR3 protein: CSATPLAGGEETQYF
clone size: .; D gene: .; V gene: TRBV29-1; J gene: TRBJ2-3; CDR3 DNA: TGCAGCGTTGCGCCCACTTCTAGCACAGATACGCAGTATTTT; CDR3 protein: CSVAPTSSTDTQYF
clone size: few; D gene: .; V gene: TRBV29-1; J gene: TRBJ1-1; CDR3 DNA: TGCAGCGTTGAGGCCGGGGGCCGGACTGAAGCTTTCTTT; CDR3 protein: CSVEAGGRTEAFF
clone size: .; D gene: .; V gene: TRBV11-1; J gene: TRBJ2-4; CDR3 DNA: TGTGCCAGCACCAATGGTGGGGATCTAGCCAAAAACATTCAGTACTTC; CDR3 protein: CASTNGGDLAKNIQYF
clone size: many; D gene: .; V gene: TRBV12-3/TRBV12-4; J gene: TRBJ2-3; CDR3 DNA: TGTGCCAGCAGAAGCAGGAACACAGATACGCAGTATTTT; CDR3 protein: CASRSRNTDTQYF
clone size: .; D gene: TRBD2; V gene: TRBV6-5; J gene: TRBJ2-2; CDR3 DNA: TGTGCCAGCAGTTACTCAGGCCTAGCGGGTCGTGCCGCCGGGGAGCTGTTTTTT; CDR3 protein: CASSYSGLAGRAAGELFF
clone size: many; D gene: .; V gene: TRBV2; J gene: TRBJ1-2; CDR3 DNA: TGTGCCGGGGCGGGAAAGGTTCACACCTTC; CDR3 protein: CAGAGKVHTF
clone size: .; D gene: .; V gene: TRBV11-2; J gene: TRBJ2-1; CDR3 DNA: TGTGCCAGCAGCCCGGACGGGGCTCCCGGCACCAATGAGCAGTTCTTC; CDR3 protein: CASSPDGAPGTNEQFF
clone size: many; D gene: .; V gene: TRBV20-1; J gene: TRBJ2-1; CDR3 DNA: TGCAGTGCGCCCCAGGGCTCCTACAATGAGCAGTTCTTC; CDR3 protein: CSAPQGSYNEQFF
clone size: many; D gene: TRBD2; V gene: TRBV19; J gene: TRBJ2-7; CDR3 DNA: TGTGCCAGTAGTCCACAAACCGGCGGGAGGACCCACGAGCAGTACTTC; CDR3 protein: CASSPQTGGRTHEQYF
clone size: many; D gene: .; V gene: TRBV10-3; J gene: TRBJ2-7; CDR3 DNA: TGTGCCATCAGTGAGCGCGGAGATTCCTACGAGCAGTACTTC; CDR3 protein: CAISERGDSYEQYF
clone size: many; D gene: TRBD2; V gene: TRBV6-1; J gene: TRBJ2-7; CDR3 DNA: TGTGCCAGCACCCGAAGGGAGGGGACGCCGCAGTACTTC; CDR3 protein: CASTRREGTPQYF
clone size: few; D gene: .; V gene: TRBV29-1; J gene: TRBJ2-3; CDR3 DNA: TGCAGCGTCTCCATCGATACGCAGTATTTT; CDR3 protein: CSVSIDTQYF
clone size: many; D gene: TRBD2; V gene: TRBV11-2; J gene: TRBJ2-1; CDR3 DNA: TGTGCCAGCAGCAGACTAGCGGGGGGGCAAGCTGAGCAGTTCTTC; CDR3 protein: CASSRLAGGQAEQFF
clone size: many; D gene: TRBD1; V gene: TRBV20-1; J gene: TRBJ1-6; CDR3 DNA: TGCAGTGCTAGTGACAGGGTTACTTCACCCCTCCACTTT; CDR3 protein: CSASDRVTSPLHF
clone size: many; D gene: .; V gene: TRBV12-3/TRBV12-4; J gene: TRBJ2-2; CDR3 DNA: TGTGCCAGCAGTTTGGCTTCAGGGGCCCAGAACACCGGGGAGCTGTTTTTT; CDR3 protein: CASSLASGAQNTGELFF
clone size: many; D gene: .; V gene: TRBV5-6; J gene: TRBJ2-1; CDR3 DNA: TGTGCCAGCAGCTTGGGAGGACTACAGAAGCAGTTCTTC; CDR3 protein: CASSLGGLQKQFF
clone size: few; D gene: TRBD2; V gene: TRBV14; J gene: TRBJ2-1; CDR3 DNA: TGTGCCAGCAGCCAAGACGGGGCGGGAGCCACCTACAATGAGCAGTTCTTC; CDR3 protein: CASSQDGAGATYNEQFF
clone size: .; D gene: .; V gene: TRBV7-2; J gene: TRBJ1-1; CDR3 DNA: TGTGCCAGCAGCTCGGACTTTAACACTGAAGCTTTCTTT; CDR3 protein: CASSSDFNTEAFF
clone size: many; D gene: .; V gene: TRBV18; J gene: TRBJ1-4; CDR3 DNA: TGTGCCAGCCAGGAGCCGAAGAATGAAAAACTGTTTTTT; CDR3 protein: CASQEPKNEKLFF
clone size: many; D gene: .; V gene: TRBV7-6; J gene: TRBJ2-2; CDR3 DNA: TGTGCCAGCAGCTCCGAGGGGGTCACCGGGGAGCTGTTTTTT; CDR3 protein: CASSSEGVTGELFF
clone size: .; D gene: .; V gene: TRBV7-8; J gene: TRBJ2-1; CDR3 DNA: TGTGTCAGCAGCAGGGGCCTTAGCTCCTACAATGAGCAGTTCTTC; CDR3 protein: CVSSRGLSSYNEQFF
clone size: .; D gene: TRBD2; V gene: TRBV7-2; J gene: TRBJ2-3; CDR3 DNA: TGTGCCAGCAGCTTAGCTCCCTGGGGGGGAGAGAGGGATACGCAGTATTTT; CDR3 protein: CASSLAPWGGERDTQYF
clone size: many; D gene: .; V gene: TRBV9; J gene: TRBJ1-1; CDR3 DNA: TGTGCCAGCAGCGTCACAGGGCCGATGAACACTGAAGCTTTCTTT; CDR3 protein: CASSVTGPMNTEAFF